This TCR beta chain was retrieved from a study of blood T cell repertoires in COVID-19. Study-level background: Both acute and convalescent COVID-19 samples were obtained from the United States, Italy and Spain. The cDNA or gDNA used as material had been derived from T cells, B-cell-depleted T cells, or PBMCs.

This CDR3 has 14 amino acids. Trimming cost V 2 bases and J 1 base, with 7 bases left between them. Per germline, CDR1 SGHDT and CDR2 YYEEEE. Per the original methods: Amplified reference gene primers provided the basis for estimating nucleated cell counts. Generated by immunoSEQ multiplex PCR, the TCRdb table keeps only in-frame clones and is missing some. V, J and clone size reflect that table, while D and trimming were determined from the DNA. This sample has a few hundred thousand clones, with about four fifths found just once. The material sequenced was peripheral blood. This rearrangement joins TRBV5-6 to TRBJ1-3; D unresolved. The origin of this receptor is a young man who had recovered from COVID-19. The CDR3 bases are TGTGCCAGCAGCTTTTCGGGATCTGGAAACACCATATATTTT. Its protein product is CASSFSGSGNTIYF. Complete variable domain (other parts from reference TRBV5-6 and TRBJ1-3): DAGVTQSPTHLIKTRGQQVTLRCSPKSGHDTVSWYQQALGQGPQFIFQYYEEEERQRGNFPDRFSGHQFPNYSSELNVNALLLGDSALYLCASSFSGSGNTIYFGEGSWLTVV.